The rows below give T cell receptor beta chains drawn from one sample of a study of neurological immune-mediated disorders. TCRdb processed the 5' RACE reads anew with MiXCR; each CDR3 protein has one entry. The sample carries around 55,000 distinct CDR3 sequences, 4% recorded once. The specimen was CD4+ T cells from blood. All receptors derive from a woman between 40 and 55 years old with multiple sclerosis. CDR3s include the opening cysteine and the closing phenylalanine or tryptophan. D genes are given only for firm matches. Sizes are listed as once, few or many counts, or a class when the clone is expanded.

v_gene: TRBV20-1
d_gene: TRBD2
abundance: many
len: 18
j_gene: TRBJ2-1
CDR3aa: CSARERASGVVSYNEQFF
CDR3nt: TGCAGTGCTAGAGAGAGGGCTAGCGGGGTTGTGTCCTACAATGAGCAGTTCTTC

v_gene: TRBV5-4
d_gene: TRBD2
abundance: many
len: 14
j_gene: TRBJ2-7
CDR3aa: CASSFFSGGREQYF
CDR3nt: TGTGCCAGCAGCTTTTTCAGCGGGGGCCGCGAGCAGTACTTC

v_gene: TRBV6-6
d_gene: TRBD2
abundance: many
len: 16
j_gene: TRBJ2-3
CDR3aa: CASSYSPSGGQDTQYF
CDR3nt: TGTGCCAGCAGTTACTCCCCTAGCGGGGGGCAAGATACGCAGTATTTT

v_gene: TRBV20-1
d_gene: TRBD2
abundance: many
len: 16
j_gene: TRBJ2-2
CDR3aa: CSASKRRGGGPGELFF
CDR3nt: TGCAGTGCTAGTAAGCGCCGTGGCGGGGGGCCCGGGGAGCTGTTTTTT

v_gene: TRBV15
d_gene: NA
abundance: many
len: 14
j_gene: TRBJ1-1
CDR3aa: CATSRDRPNTEAFF
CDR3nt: TGTGCCACCAGCAGAGATCGGCCGAACACTGAAGCTTTCTTT

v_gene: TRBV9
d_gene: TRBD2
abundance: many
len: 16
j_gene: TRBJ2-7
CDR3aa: CASSVDSRGGRYEQYF
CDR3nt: TGTGCCAGCAGCGTAGACTCGCGGGGGGGCCGGTACGAGCAGTACTTC

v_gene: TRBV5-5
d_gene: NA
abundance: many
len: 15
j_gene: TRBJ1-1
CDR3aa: CASSAGRGWNTEAFF
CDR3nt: TGTGCCAGCAGCGCCGGAAGGGGTTGGAACACTGAAGCTTTCTTT

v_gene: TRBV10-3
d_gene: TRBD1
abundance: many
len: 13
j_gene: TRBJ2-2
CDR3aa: CATGTGATGELFF
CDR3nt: TGTGCCACCGGGACAGGGGCCACCGGGGAGCTGTTTTTT

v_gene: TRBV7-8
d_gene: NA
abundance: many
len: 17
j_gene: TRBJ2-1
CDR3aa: CASTETQVVTIYNEQFF
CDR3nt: TGTGCCAGCACCGAGACCCAGGTTGTAACCATTTACAATGAGCAGTTCTTC

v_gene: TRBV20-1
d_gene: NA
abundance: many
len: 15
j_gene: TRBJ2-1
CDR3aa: CSARPLRAALDEQFF
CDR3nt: TGCAGTGCTAGACCCCTGAGGGCTGCCTTGGATGAGCAGTTCTTC

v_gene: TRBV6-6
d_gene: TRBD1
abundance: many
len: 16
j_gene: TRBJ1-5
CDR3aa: CASTSSGQGLNQPQHF
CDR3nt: TGTGCCAGTACATCCTCGGGACAGGGACTAAATCAGCCCCAGCATTTT

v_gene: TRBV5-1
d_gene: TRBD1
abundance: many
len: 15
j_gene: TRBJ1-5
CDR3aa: CASSLGGTGNQPQHF
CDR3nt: TGCGCCAGCAGCTTGGGGGGGACAGGGAATCAGCCCCAGCATTTT

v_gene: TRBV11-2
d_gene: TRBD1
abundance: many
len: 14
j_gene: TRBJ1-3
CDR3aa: CASSIDRGGNTIYF
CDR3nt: TGTGCCAGCAGCATCGACAGGGGGGGAAACACCATATATTTT